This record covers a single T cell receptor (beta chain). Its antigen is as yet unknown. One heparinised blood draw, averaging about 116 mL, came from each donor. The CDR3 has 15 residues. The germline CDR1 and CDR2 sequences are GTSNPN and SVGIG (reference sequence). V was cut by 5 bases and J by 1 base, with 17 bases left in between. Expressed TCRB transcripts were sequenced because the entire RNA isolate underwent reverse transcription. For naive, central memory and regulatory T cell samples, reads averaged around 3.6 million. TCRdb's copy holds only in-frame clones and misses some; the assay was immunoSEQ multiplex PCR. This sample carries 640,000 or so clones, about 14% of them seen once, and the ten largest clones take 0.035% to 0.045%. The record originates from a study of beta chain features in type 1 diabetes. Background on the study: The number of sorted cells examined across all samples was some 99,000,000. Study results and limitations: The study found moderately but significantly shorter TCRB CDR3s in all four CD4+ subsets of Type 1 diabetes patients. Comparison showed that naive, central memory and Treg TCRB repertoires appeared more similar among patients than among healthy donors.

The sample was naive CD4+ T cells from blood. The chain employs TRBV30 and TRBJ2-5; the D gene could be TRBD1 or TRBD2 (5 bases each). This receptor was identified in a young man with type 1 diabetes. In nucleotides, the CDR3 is TGTGCCTGGGCCCCCGGGACCCGAATCCAAGAGACCCAGTACTTC. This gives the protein CAWAPGTRIQETQYF.